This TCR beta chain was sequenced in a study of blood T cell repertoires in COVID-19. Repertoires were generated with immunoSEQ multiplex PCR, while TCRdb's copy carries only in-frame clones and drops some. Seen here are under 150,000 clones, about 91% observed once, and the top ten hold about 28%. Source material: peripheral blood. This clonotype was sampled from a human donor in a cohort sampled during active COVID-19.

The chain's CDR3 is CSASKIRQGPREPQHF. DNA for the CDR3: TGCAGTGCTAGTAAGATAAGACAGGGCCCTAGGGAGCCCCAGCATTTT. V and J are TRBV20-1 and TRBJ1-5; 7 bases agree with TRBD1. Germline assignment: CDR1 DFQATT and CDR2 SNEGSKA (reference sequence). V trimming: 3 bases; J trimming: 8 bases; junction bases outside the gene matches: 16. This CDR3 has 16 amino acids.